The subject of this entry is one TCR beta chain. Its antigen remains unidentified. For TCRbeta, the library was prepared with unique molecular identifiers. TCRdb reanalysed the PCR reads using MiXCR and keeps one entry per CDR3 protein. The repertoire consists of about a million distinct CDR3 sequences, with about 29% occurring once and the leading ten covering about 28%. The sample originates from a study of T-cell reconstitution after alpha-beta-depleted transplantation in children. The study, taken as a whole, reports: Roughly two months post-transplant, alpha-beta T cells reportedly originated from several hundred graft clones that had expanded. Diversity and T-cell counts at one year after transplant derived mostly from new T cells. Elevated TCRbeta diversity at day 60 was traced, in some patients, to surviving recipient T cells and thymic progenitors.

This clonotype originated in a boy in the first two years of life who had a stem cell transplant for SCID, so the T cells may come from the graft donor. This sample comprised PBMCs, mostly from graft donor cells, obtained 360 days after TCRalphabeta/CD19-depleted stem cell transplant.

The chain's CDR3 is CASSQTLVEAGVETQYF. The CDR3 nucleotides are TGTGCCAGCAGCCAGACCCTTGTGGAAGCGGGGGTGGAGACCCAGTACTTC. The V and J genes are TRBV13 and TRBJ2-5; TRBD2 aligns across 8 bases. Germline loops: CDR1 PRHDT, CDR2 FYEKMQ (reference sequence). The CDR3 consists of 17 residues. After removal of 5 bases from V and 5 bases from J, the junction contained 16 bases not matched to a gene.